These 21 T cell receptor beta chains came from one sample sequenced in a study of beta chain features in type 1 diabetes. All of the isolated RNA was reverse transcribed, so expressed TCRB transcripts were sequenced. Here immunoSEQ multiplex PCR was the method, and the copy in TCRdb shows in-frame clones only, minus some. The sample consists of more than 550,000 clones, over 11% of them appearing once. No antigen has been identified for these receptors. Whole-study findings and limits: Type 1 diabetes patients had moderately but significantly shorter TCRB CDR3s in all four CD4+ subsets.

The sample taken for sequencing was naive CD4+ T cells from blood. The receptors stem from a man aged 18 to 29 with type 1 diabetes.

CDR3 in amino acids: CASSFPGLSYGYTF. DNA of the CDR3: TGTGCCAGCAGTTTCCCTGGACTGTCCTATGGCTACACCTTC. This chain uses TRBV28 with TRBJ1-2; D not resolved. Trimming removed 3 bases at V and 4 bases at J, with 12 bases between. The CDR3 is 14 amino acids. Germline V gives CDR1 MDHEN, CDR2 SYDVKM.

There are a few counts of this clone. This chain joins TRBV28 and TRBJ1-2; D call uncertain. Trimming removed 1 base at V and 3 bases at J, with 3 bases between. The CDR3 consists of 12 residues. Germline CDR1 is MDHEN and CDR2 is SYDVKM. CDR3 loop: CASSLSHYGYTF. In DNA form, the CDR3 reads TGTGCCAGCAGTTTATCCCACTATGGCTACACCTTC.

This clone was found a few times. This rearrangement joins TRBV9 to TRBJ2-5; 7 nucleotides line up with TRBD1. Trimming cost V 0 bases and J 8 bases; bases outside gene matches: 4. CDR3 length: 13 residues. CDR1 is SGDLS and CDR2 is YYNGEE in the germline V gene. CDR3 bases: TGTGCCAGCAGCGTAGACGACAGGGCAACCCAGTACTTC. As protein: CASSVDDRATQYF.

This clone was detected only a few times. This chain links TRBV2 with TRBJ2-7, with D perhaps matching TRBD1 (6 bases). Germline CDR1 is SNHLY and CDR2 is FYNNEI. This CDR3 has 13 amino acids. The V and J ends lost 5 bases and 5 bases respectively, with 13 bases between them. In nucleotides, the CDR3 is TGTGCCAGCAGTCCGAACAGGGACAACGAGCAGTACTTC. This encodes CASSPNRDNEQYF.

The chain carries TRBV28 and TRBJ2-2; no reliable D call. V was shortened by 6 bases and J by 5 bases, with 13 bases between the two germline ends. Germline loops: CDR1 MDHEN, CDR2 SYDVKM. The CDR3 runs to 14 residues. The chain's CDR3 is CASSPPPVTGELFF. For the CDR3, the DNA is TGTGCCAGCAGCCCCCCCCCAGTAACCGGGGAGCTGTTTTTT.

About this clone itself: Other DNA sequences from this sample encode an identical CDR3 as well. The chain combines TRBV9 with TRBJ2-3, with 7 nucleotides matching TRBD2. Germline V gene sequence: CDR1 SGDLS, CDR2 YYNGEE. This CDR3 has 15 residues. V was pared by 0 bases and J by 3 bases, with 4 bases of the junction left unmatched. The DNA for the CDR3 is TGTGCCAGCAGCGTAGAGGCTAGCGGAACAGATACGCAGTATTTT. Translated, it gives CASSVEASGTDTQYF.

This clone was found a few times. This chain links TRBV19 with TRBJ1-1; D uncertain. There are 13 residues in the CDR3. Trimming shortened V by 2 bases and J by 0 bases, and 4 bases separated the two germline ends. The V gene's germline CDR1 is LNHDA and CDR2 SQIVND (reference sequence). The DNA of the CDR3 is TGTGCCAGTAGTATATTTATGAACACTGAAGCTTTCTTT. Translating it yields CASSIFMNTEAFF.

The chain couples TRBV28 to TRBJ1-1; 7 bases agree with TRBD1. Germline assignment: CDR1 MDHEN and CDR2 SYDVKM. The trim removed 5 bases at V and 9 bases at J, leaving 15 bases unmatched. The CDR3 has 15 amino acids. The CDR3 nucleotides are TGTGCCAGCAGTACCGCCGGGACAGCGATTAAGAAAGCTTTCTTT. Its translation: CASSTAGTAIKKAFF.

This clone occurred a few times. CDR3 protein: CASSPGTDGYTF. The CDR3 bases are TGTGCCAGCAGCCCAGGGACAGATGGCTACACCTTC. The chain has TRBV11-1 and TRBJ1-2; TRBD1 matches 7 bases. From germline, CDR1 is SGHAT and CDR2 FQDESV (reference sequence). The V segment lost 5 bases and the J segment 6 bases; nucleotides outside the gene matches: 3. The CDR3 spans 12 residues.

This clone appeared a few times. The V gene is TRBV9, the J gene TRBJ1-1, with 7 positions matching TRBD1. The CDR3 runs to 15 residues. V was pared by 2 bases and J by 4 bases, with 8 bases of the junction left unmatched. Per the germline V gene, CDR1 is SGDLS and CDR2 is YYNGEE. CDR3 sequence: CASSVNSHRGTEAFF. CDR3 coding DNA: TGTGCCAGCAGCGTCAACTCTCACAGGGGCACTGAAGCTTTCTTT.

The gene calls are TRBV10-3 and TRBJ2-3, with TRBD1 as a possible D gene (7 bases). The CDR3 is made up of 14 amino acids. Trimming pared 4 bases from V and 5 bases from J, leaving 13 bases between. Germline V gene data show CDR1 as ENHRY and CDR2 as SYGVKD. The DNA of the CDR3 is TGTGCCATCAGTGTCGGCAGGGGGGAAGATACGCAGTATTTT. This translates into CAISVGRGEDTQYF.

The chain recombines TRBV29-1 with TRBJ2-5, with a tentative D call TRBD1 (6 bases). The germline V and J ends were trimmed by 5 bases and 1 base, with 17 bases remaining between them. This CDR3 is built from 15 residues. From germline, CDR1 is SQVTM and CDR2 ANQGSEA. The CDR3 DNA reads TGCAGCGTTCGAGGCAGGGGCCCCCTCCAAGAGACCCAGTACTTC. This gives the protein CSVRGRGPLQETQYF.

CDR3 loop: CSGNAGGRNGYTF. The CDR3, as DNA: TGCAGCGGTAATGCAGGGGGTCGGAATGGCTACACCTTC. The rearrangement uses TRBV29-1 and TRBJ1-2, with TRBD1 matching over 7 bases. The V gene end was trimmed by 7 bases and the J gene end by 6 bases; junction bases not matched to a gene: 11. CDR3 length: 13 residues. Looked up from germline, CDR1 is SQVTM and CDR2 is ANQGSEA.

This clone was recorded a few times. This CDR3 reads CSVSSDIAYEQYF. As DNA, the CDR3 is TGCAGCGTTTCATCGGACATTGCCTACGAGCAGTACTTC. This chain links TRBV29-1 with TRBJ2-7; the D gene is possibly TRBD1 (5 bases). Trimming took off 5 bases at V and 2 bases at J, with 13 bases between the two ends. The CDR3 is 13 amino acids. Germline V gene data show CDR1 as SQVTM and CDR2 as ANQGSEA.

The rearrangement joins TRBV6-5 to TRBJ1-3; D may be TRBD1 (6 bases). The CDR3 spans 15 residues. Germline CDR1 MNHEY, CDR2 SVGAGI. The ends were cut back, 6 bases at V and 0 bases at J, with 12 bases in the middle. CDR3 coding DNA: TGTGCCAGCAGCCTACGGACAGTCTCTGGAAACACCATATATTTT. Translating gives CASSLRTVSGNTIYF.

CDR3 amino acids: CASSATSGSYEQYF. The DNA of the CDR3 is TGTGCCAGCAGTGCCACTAGCGGAAGCTACGAGCAGTACTTC. This rearrangement joins TRBV6-5 to TRBJ2-7, with TRBD2 matching 8 bases. CDR3 length: 14 amino acids. Germline values: CDR1 MNHEY, CDR2 SVGAGI. J was trimmed by 3 bases and V by 5 bases; bases with no gene match: 6.

V gene TRBV7-2 combines with J gene TRBJ2-1; D ambiguous. This CDR3 has 13 amino acids. The germline V gene has CDR1 SGHTA and CDR2 FQGNSA. V was clipped by 1 base and J by 7 bases, with 8 bases between them. The CDR3 DNA reads as TGTGCCAGCAGCTTAGATTACGCTAATGAGCAGTTCTTC. Translated, it gives CASSLDYANEQFF.

The chain links TRBV7-6 to TRBJ2-7, with 10 nucleotides matching TRBD1. CDR1 is SGHVS and CDR2 is FNYEAQ in the germline V gene. CDR3 length: 15 amino acids. J lost 6 bases, V lost 3 bases, and 8 bases had no gene match. The CDR3 sequence is CASSFTGTGVTEQYF. The CDR3 DNA sequence: TGTGCCAGCAGCTTCACCGGGACAGGGGTTACCGAGCAGTACTTC. The full variable domain, in which reference TRBV7-6 and TRBJ2-7 provide the parts outside the CDR3, is GAGVSQSPRYKVTKRGQDVALRCDPISGHVSLYWYRQALGQGPEFLTYFNYEAQQDKSGLPNDRFSAERPEGSISTLTIQRTEQRDSAMYRCASSFTGTGVTEQYFGPGTRLTVT.

V gene TRBV4-1 combines with J gene TRBJ2-2; D may be TRBD2 (5 bases). Germline V lookup: CDR1 MGHRA, CDR2 YSYEKL. Trimming left V 0 bases short and J 2 bases short, with 13 bases between. This CDR3 spans 17 amino acids. CDR3 coding DNA: TGCGCCAGCAGCCAAGAAAGGGAAGCGGTCAACACCGGGGAGCTGTTTTTT. Protein: CASSQEREAVNTGELFF.

This clone was seen more than once but under ten times. This chain uses TRBV7-6 with TRBJ2-5; 9 nucleotides match TRBD1. This CDR3 has 14 residues. CDR1 and CDR2 from the germline V gene are SGHVS and FNYEAQ. Trimming took 8 bases from V and 5 from J; bases not matched to a gene: 9. CDR3 amino acids: CASHRGPHPETQYF. CDR3 coding DNA: TGTGCCAGCCACAGGGGGCCCCACCCTGAGACCCAGTACTTC.

This clone appeared a few times. The V call is TRBV29-1, the J call TRBJ2-7; D may match TRBD1 or TRBD2 (7 bases each). This CDR3 has 11 residues. Trimming left V 4 bases short and J 6 bases short, with 10 bases between. Germline V gives CDR1 SQVTM, CDR2 ANQGSEA. This chain's CDR3 is CSVARGGEQYF. The CDR3 DNA is TGCAGCGTTGCCAGGGGGGGCGAGCAGTACTTC.